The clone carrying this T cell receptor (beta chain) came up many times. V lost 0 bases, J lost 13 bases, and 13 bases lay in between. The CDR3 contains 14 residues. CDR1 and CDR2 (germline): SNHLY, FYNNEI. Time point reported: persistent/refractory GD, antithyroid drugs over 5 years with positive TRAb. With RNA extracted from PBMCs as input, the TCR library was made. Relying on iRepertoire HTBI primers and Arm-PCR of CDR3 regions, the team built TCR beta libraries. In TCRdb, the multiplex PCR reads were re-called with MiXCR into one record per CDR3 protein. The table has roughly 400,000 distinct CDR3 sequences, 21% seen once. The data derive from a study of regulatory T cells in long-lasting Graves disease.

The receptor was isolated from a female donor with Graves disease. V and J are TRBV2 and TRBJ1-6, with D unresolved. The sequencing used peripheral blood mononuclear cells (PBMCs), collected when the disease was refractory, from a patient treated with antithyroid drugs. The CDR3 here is CASSEALHQRPLHF. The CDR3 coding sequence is TGTGCCAGCAGTGAAGCGCTTCACCAGAGGCCCCTCCACTTT.